This T cell receptor (beta chain) is from a study of Ad26.COV2.S vaccination and SARS-CoV-2 variants. Study summary: In the COV1001 trial, the donor was in the Ad26.COV2.S arm.

As concerns this clone: Its antigen is not identified.

CDR3 length: 12 residues. Germline V gene sequence: CDR1 LGHDT, CDR2 YNNKEL (reference sequence). V was trimmed by 0 bases and J by 7 bases, leaving 5 bases between them. Sample treatment: 19 received Ad26.COV2.S at low or high dose, single or two shots; 5 received placebo; per-sample allocation not given. The study sampled participants on day 63 after the first vaccine or placebo injection. Points from the study as a whole: In TCR breadth and depth analyses, total T cell responses may have been underestimated. It was found that vaccine and placebo recipients had similar non-spike TCR breadth.

Using immunoSEQ multiplex PCR, the repertoire was profiled, and TCRdb retains in-frame clones only, with some absent. Altogether about 680,000 clones are present, roughly nine tenths being singletons, with the ten largest covering approximately 1.5%. Here the sequenced sample was peripheral blood, taken in a trial of Ad26.COV2.S vaccine versus placebo. The TCR sequence derives from a person aged 18 to 65 who received the Ad26.COV2.S COVID-19 vaccine or a placebo. The chain uses TRBV3-1 (or the pseudogene TRBV3-2) and TRBJ2-3; no definite D call. The CDR3 DNA sequence: TGTGCCAGCAGCCAAGAGGTCTATACGCAGTATTTT. This encodes CASSQEVYTQYF.